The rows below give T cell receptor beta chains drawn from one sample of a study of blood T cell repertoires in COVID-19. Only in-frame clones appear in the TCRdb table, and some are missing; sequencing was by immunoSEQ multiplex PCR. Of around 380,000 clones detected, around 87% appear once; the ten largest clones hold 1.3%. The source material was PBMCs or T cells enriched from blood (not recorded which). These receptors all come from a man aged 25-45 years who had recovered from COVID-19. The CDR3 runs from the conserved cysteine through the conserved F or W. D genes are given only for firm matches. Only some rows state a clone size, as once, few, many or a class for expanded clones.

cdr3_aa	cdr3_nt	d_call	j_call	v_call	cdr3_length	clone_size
CASSVLGGGGVTGELFF	TGTGCCAGCAGTGTCCTGGGGGGTGGCGGAGTCACCGGGGAGCTGTTTTTT	NA	TRBJ2-2	TRBV2	17	NA
CASKPGDRRNEQFF	TGTGCCAGCAAACCGGGGGACAGGAGGAATGAGCAGTTCTTC	TRBD1	TRBJ2-1	TRBV19	14	NA
CSVEGGIREAFF	TGCAGCGTTGAAGGAGGGATTCGAGAAGCTTTCTTT	NA	TRBJ1-1	TRBV29-1	12	NA
CASSPTPTVTYEQYF	TGCGCCAGCAGCCCGACCCCGACAGTTACCTACGAGCAGTACTTC	NA	TRBJ2-7	TRBV5-1	15	NA
CASSSDERGFSSTDTQYF	TGTGCCAGCAGCTCCGACGAGCGGGGGTTTTCTAGCACAGATACGCAGTATTTT	TRBD2	TRBJ2-3	TRBV11-2	18	NA
CASSITGPNTEAFF	TGTGCCAGTAGTATTACAGGACCGAACACTGAAGCTTTCTTT	NA	TRBJ1-1	TRBV19	14	NA
CASSLAKNQPQHF	TGTGCCAGCAGCCTTGCGAAAAATCAGCCCCAGCATTTT	NA	TRBJ1-5	TRBV7-2	13	NA
CASSETWGNTIYF	TGTGCCAGCAGTGAAACTTGGGGAAACACCATATATTTT	NA	TRBJ1-3	TRBV6-1	13	NA
CASSLLNEKLFF	TGTGCCAGCAGCTTATTAAATGAAAAACTGTTTTTT	NA	TRBJ1-4	TRBV7-9	12	NA
CASSFAVSGNTIYF	TGTGCCAGCAGCTTTGCAGTCTCTGGAAACACCATATATTTT	NA	TRBJ1-3	TRBV7-9	14	NA
CASSREGAGGYTF	TGTGCCAGCAGCCGGGAGGGGGCGGGTGGCTACACCTTC	TRBD1	TRBJ1-2	TRBV9	13	once
CATTIMGGSYNEQFF	TGTGCCACCACGATAATGGGAGGCTCCTACAATGAGCAGTTCTTC	NA	TRBJ2-1	TRBV19	15	NA
CASSPPAGDENNYGYTF	TGTGCCAGCAGCCCTCCGGCGGGGGACGAGAATAACTATGGCTACACCTTC	NA	TRBJ1-2	TRBV7-2	17	NA
CASSPLAGNTGELFF	TGTGCCAGCAGCCCGCTAGCGGGGAACACCGGGGAGCTGTTTTTT	TRBD2	TRBJ2-2	TRBV3-1/TRBV3-2	15	NA
CASSKLPRSEAFF	TGCGCCAGCAGTAAATTACCGAGGAGTGAAGCTTTCTTT	NA	TRBJ1-1	TRBV10-1	13	NA
CASSPIGTGQETQYF	TGTGCCAGCAGCCCTATTGGGACAGGGCAAGAGACCCAGTACTTC	TRBD1	TRBJ2-5	TRBV6-2/TRBV6-3	15	NA